These T cell receptor beta chains were read from a single sample in a study of shared clonotypes between healthy human individuals. Repertoires were generated with immunoSEQ multiplex PCR, while TCRdb's copy carries only in-frame clones and drops some. The sample lists more than 500,000 clones, roughly 95% occurring once. The sequenced sample was naive CD4+ T cells sorted from blood. These TCRs come from a woman in her thirties in good health. Both conserved end residues are part of each CDR3. Each record gives: V gene, J gene, CDR3 protein.

>TRBV28|TRBJ1-1
CASFSEGRNMNTEAFF
>TRBV28|TRBJ1-4
CASGRDDNEKLFF
>TRBV7-9|TRBJ2-7
CASSLGDAHYEQYF
>TRBV7-3|TRBJ1-1
CASSPIGSTEAFF
>TRBV6-5|TRBJ1-5
CASSTDRYNQPQHF
>TRBV6-5|TRBJ1-2
CASATGEGGYTF
>TRBV28|TRBJ2-7
CASSYRVKTYEQYF
>TRBV5-6|TRBJ2-4
CASSRALAKNIQYF
>TRBV18|TRBJ1-5
CASSQGQGGQPQHF
>TRBV6-4|TRBJ2-5
CASSSYRNEGRSSQETQYF
>TRBV18|TRBJ1-1
CASSPDRVGEFEAFF
>TRBV19|TRBJ2-7
CASSNLPGQGFNEQYF
>TRBV14|TRBJ2-1
CASTPSTRHNEQFF
>TRBV27|TRBJ2-7
CASSPRPEIYEQYF
>TRBV18|NA
CASSPPNSGRAYEQYF
>TRBV7-9|TRBJ2-2
CASTLAGTVNTGELFF
>TRBV4-2|TRBJ2-2
CASSQSSMSGNTGELFF
>TRBV28|TRBJ2-2
CASSSPPSGSGELFF
>TRBV28|TRBJ2-1
CASSISGFSYNEQFF
>TRBV7-9|TRBJ2-2
CAISGTEDTGELFF
>TRBV6-6|TRBJ1-1
CASSYSAGRTEAFF
>TRBV10-1|TRBJ1-1
CASSEKGFTEAFF
>TRBV19|TRBJ2-2
CASSRTGYDGELFF
>TRBV11-3|TRBJ1-5
CASSSQALLNQPQHF
>TRBV11-2|TRBJ1-2
CASSQPGQGYYGYTF
>TRBV2|TRBJ1-6
CASNIDGGSPLHF
>TRBV4-1|TRBJ1-5
CASSQGDTDQPQHF
>TRBV5-1|TRBJ1-2
CASSSEPQGGYTF
>TRBV7-2|TRBJ1-2
CASRDTVGWGGYTF
>TRBV7-9|TRBJ1-2
CASSLWRGAGGKTNYGYTF
>TRBV28|TRBJ1-5
CASSLWDRGYSNQPQHF
>TRBV5-4|TRBJ1-2
CASSLPGQGYYGYTF
>TRBV10-3|TRBJ2-7
CATRGLAGIYEQYF
>TRBV6-1|TRBJ2-7
CASRTTGLSYEQYF
>TRBV27|TRBJ2-1
CASSFGSAGVAYNEQFF
>TRBV25-1|TRBJ2-2
CASTGADRDPGELFF
>TRBV25-1|TRBJ2-6
CASSESRANVLTF